A selection of T cell receptor beta chains follows, all from one sample in a study of Graves' ophthalmopathy and Graves' hyperthyroidism. TCRdb re-called the multiplex PCR reads through MiXCR, storing one row per CDR3 protein. This sample has 300,000 or so distinct CDR3 sequences; roughly a sixth occur once, and the top ten carry 9% to 15%. Sequenced sample: peripheral blood. Receptor source: an adult man with Graves' ophthalmopathy. CDR3s include the opening cysteine and the closing phenylalanine or tryptophan. A D gene is named only where the DNA matches it firmly. Not all rows give a size; the values are once, few, many and, for expanded clones, a class.

size	V	J	D	DNA	CDR3
few	TRBV6-1	TRBJ1-3	NA	TGTGCCAGCAGTCGATTCACGGGAACAGCTGGAAACACCATATATTTT	CASSRFTGTAGNTIYF
many	TRBV5-1	TRBJ2-5	NA	TGCGCCAGCAGCTTAGGACCGGGAGCCATCGGGGAGACCCAGTACTTC	CASSLGPGAIGETQYF
many	TRBV12-3/TRBV12-4	TRBJ1-5	TRBD1	TGTGCCAGCACCCAGGACAGGGGAGGTCAGCCCCAGCATTTT	CASTQDRGGQPQHF
many	TRBV15	TRBJ2-2	NA	TGTGCCACCAGCAGAGGGGCTAGACAGAACACCGGGGAGCTGTTTTTT	CATSRGARQNTGELFF
NA	TRBV2	TRBJ1-1	NA	TGTGCCAGCATCGACCCCACGAACACTGAAGCTTTCTTT	CASIDPTNTEAFF
many	TRBV28	TRBJ1-1	NA	TGTGCCAGCAGTTTATTCTCGGTGAGGGTCACTGAAGCTTTCTTT	CASSLFSVRVTEAFF
many	TRBV20-1	TRBJ2-7	NA	TGCAGTGCTAGAGATATCGGCAGTAGCTCCTACGAGCAGTACTTC	CSARDIGSSSYEQYF
many	TRBV7-9	TRBJ2-7	NA	TGTGCCAGCAGCAAACAGGTCTCCTACGAGCAGTACTTC	CASSKQVSYEQYF
many	TRBV7-2	TRBJ1-2	NA	TGTGCCAGCAGCGAAGGCCCGACCGGGTACTATGGCTACACCTTC	CASSEGPTGYYGYTF
NA	TRBV28	TRBJ1-2	NA	TGTGCCAGCAGTTTATCTGGGGCTATCTGGGTAGAGGGCTACACCTTC	CASSLSGAIWVEGYTF
few	TRBV2	TRBJ2-2	NA	TGTGCCAGCAGGACAAGGGATTGGGAGCTGTTTTTT	CASRTRDWELFF
many	TRBV7-9	TRBJ2-7	TRBD2	TGTGCCAGCAGCTCCAGCGGGAGTAGAAACTATGAGCAGTACTTC	CASSSSGSRNYEQYF
few	TRBV11-1	TRBJ2-7	NA	TGTGCCAGCAGCTTCTATGGTGCGACAAAAAGATCCTACGAGCAGTACTTC	CASSFYGATKRSYEQYF
many	TRBV30	TRBJ2-7	NA	TGTGCCTGGAGTGTTGGTGGGGGTAGCTACGAGCAGTACTTC	CAWSVGGGSYEQYF
few	TRBV2	TRBJ1-1	TRBD1	TGTGCCAGCAGTGAATTCAGGGGGCGAGAAGCTTTCTTT	CASSEFRGREAFF
many	TRBV27	TRBJ2-5	NA	TGTGCCAGCAGTTTTGGGTATAGAGAGACCCAGTACTTC	CASSFGYRETQYF
many	TRBV5-1	TRBJ1-1	NA	TGCGCCAGCAGCTTGGGGGATTACACTGAAGCTTTCTTT	CASSLGDYTEAFF
few	TRBV30	TRBJ2-7	NA	TGTGCCTGGAGTGTAGGCCCTTACGAGCAGTACTTC	CAWSVGPYEQYF
many	TRBV7-9	TRBJ1-6	NA	TGTGCCAGCAGCTTAAATAATAATTCACCCCTCCACTTT	CASSLNNNSPLHF
NA	TRBV5-1	TRBJ2-7	NA	TGCGCCAGCAGCTTGAGTAGGGCTACCTACGAGCAGTACTTC	CASSLSRATYEQYF
many	TRBV19	TRBJ1-1	NA	TGTGCCAGTAGTAACTCGGGGCGCACTGAAGCTTTCTTT	CASSNSGRTEAFF
many	TRBV4-1	TRBJ1-6	NA	TGCGCCAGCAGCCAAGAAGGAACCGGCGGTGATTCACCCCTCCACTTT	CASSQEGTGGDSPLHF
many	TRBV6-1	TRBJ2-4	TRBD1	TGTGCCAGCAGTGTCGTAGACAGGGCCTCCATAAACATTCAGTACTTC	CASSVVDRASINIQYF
many	TRBV20-1	TRBJ2-7	TRBD2	TGCAGTGCTAGTAGAGCGGGAGTGAACAACGAGCAGTACTTC	CSASRAGVNNEQYF
many	TRBV20-1	TRBJ2-5	TRBD1	TGCAGTGCTATGAGGACAGGGGACCAAGAGACCCAGTACTTC	CSAMRTGDQETQYF
many	TRBV6-5	TRBJ1-5	TRBD1	TGTGCCAGCAGTTACTCCTGGGACAGGGGAAATCAGCCCCAGCATTTT	CASSYSWDRGNQPQHF
NA	TRBV7-2	TRBJ1-6	TRBD1	TGTGCCAGCAGCCTGAAGCGACAGGGGGGTTCACCCCTCCACTTT	CASSLKRQGGSPLHF
many	TRBV20-1	TRBJ1-2	NA	TGCAGTGCTAGAGGGGCAGGTTCGAACTATGGCTACACCTTC	CSARGAGSNYGYTF
many	TRBV7-2	TRBJ2-7	NA	TGTGCCAGCAGAACAGAAACCTACGAGCAGTACTTC	CASRTETYEQYF
many	TRBV2	TRBJ2-2	TRBD1	TGTGCCAGCAGTGCTCTTCTTCCGGGACAGGGAGTATCCACCGGGGAGCTGTTTTTT	CASSALLPGQGVSTGELFF
many	TRBV7-9	TRBJ1-6	NA	TGTGCCAGCAGCTTCCGGACAGCTTATAATTCACCCCTCCACTTT	CASSFRTAYNSPLHF
many	TRBV19	TRBJ1-2	TRBD1	TGTGCCAGTAGTGCCGCCGGGACAGGGGGAGGCTATGGCTACACCTTC	CASSAAGTGGGYGYTF
many	TRBV7-8	TRBJ1-5	TRBD1	TGTGCCAGCAGCGTACAGGGGGTTAGGAGCAATCAGCCCCAGCATTTT	CASSVQGVRSNQPQHF
many	TRBV4-1	TRBJ1-1	NA	TGCGCCAGCAGCCAAGCGCCCGCGAACACTGAAGCTTTCTTT	CASSQAPANTEAFF
many	TRBV11-2	TRBJ1-2	TRBD1	TGTGCCAGCAGCATCCAAGGGACAGCCTATGGCTACACCTTC	CASSIQGTAYGYTF
many	TRBV27	TRBJ1-5	NA	TGTGCCAGCTCAGTTACGGGCCGGGCTAGTCAGCCCCAGCATTTT	CASSVTGRASQPQHF
many	TRBV6-2/TRBV6-3	TRBJ1-2	NA	TGTGCCAGCAGACTCCTCGGACGCCGCTTGGACTATGGCTACACCTTC	CASRLLGRRLDYGYTF
many	TRBV6-2/TRBV6-3	TRBJ1-1	NA	TGTGCCAGCGTTTCGAGTGTCGAGACTGAAGCTTTCTTT	CASVSSVETEAFF
many	TRBV19	TRBJ2-5	TRBD2	TGTGCCAGTAGTGTCGGACTAGCGGGGGACTTGTACCAAGAGACCCAGTACTTC	CASSVGLAGDLYQETQYF